The rows below give T cell receptor beta chains drawn from one sample of a study of CD8+ T cells in alopecia areata. Sequencing was performed with immunoSEQ multiplex PCR; in TCRdb, only in-frame clones are kept and a portion is missing. The table has 140,000 to 150,000 clones, around 60% seen once. The sample consisted of CD4+ T cells sorted from blood, taken at week 0. The receptors here all came from a human donor with alopecia areata. The CDR3 runs from the conserved cysteine through the conserved F or W. A clone size is listed for some rows: how often the clone was seen (once, few, many), or a class if it is expanded.

TRBV19 few CASSPLIGTGESYEQYF
TRBV2 once CASSEMRGGTDTQYF
TRBV5-1 NA CASSLVGGATEAFF
TRBV4-2 NA CASSLQMNTEAFF
TRBV7-9 NA CATSPTSGGPNEQFF
TRBV29-1 NA CSVYDRASNYGYTF
TRBV9 few CASSAAGATSGNTIYF
TRBV25-1 NA CASSEIGWEQFF
TRBV30 NA CAWSPLSGYTF
TRBV7-2 once CASSLAGSSYNEQFF
TRBV30 NA CAWRTGREAFF
TRBV4-1 NA CASSSTGARYEQYF
TRBV6-5 few CASKGRISEKLFF
TRBV6-5 NA CASSYSYRRNTEAFF
TRBV9 NA CASSVGPRGRNSPLHF
TRBV4-3 NA CASSQGTGGSGANVLTF
TRBV29-1 NA CSVSTGWDTEAFF
TRBV10-3 few CAISEDGGSNEKLFF
TRBV27 few CASRRGQGANTGELFF
TRBV5-1 NA CASSLEAVYGYTF
TRBV5-1 NA CASSFSGSYEQYF
TRBV30 NA CAWSYPRAGISDTQYF
TRBV4-1 NA CASSQVGLAGETQYF
TRBV30 NA CAWSDERRGGANVLTF
TRBV7-9 NA CASSLYAGQEGEKLFF
TRBV20-1 NA CSARLESPLHF
TRBV18 NA CASSSNRGSETQYF
TRBV27 NA CASSFQTGFYEQYF
TRBV5-1 once CASSDFQTQYF